Given below is one T cell receptor beta chain in context. This clone's antigen is unknown. Per-base quality was not reported, and no clone a single base away is much larger than it. The library relied on RT-PCR. Sequencing instrument: NextSeq 550. TCRdb ran its own pipeline on the public reads, namely fastp trimming at Q25 and MiXCR clone calling, and kept in-frame beta chains. Each record represents a unique CDR3 protein, reported with the most common genes and DNA among its rows. For this sample there are some 200,000 distinct CDR3 sequences; 41% appear just once. About 35% of the sample is taken by the ten largest. Trimming removed 5 bases from V and 6 bases from J; the gene matches leave 3 bases unexplained. CDR1 and CDR2 are drawn from the germline V gene: ENHRY, SYGVKD. There are 14 amino acids in the CDR3, from cysteine to phenylalanine inclusive. Only the CDR3 DNA stays, 42 bases, in frame from base 1.

These data belong to a study of patients and donors after allogeneic stem cell transplantation (TCRdb year 2020). Sequences were obtained from blood, either unsorted or a sorted T cell fraction (not recorded which). The sequence was obtained from a human donor who was either an allogeneic HSCT recipient or a stem cell or donor lymphocyte infusion donor (not recorded which). It is not recorded whose cells these are; they may come from a transplant donor. The chain couples TRBV10-3 to TRBJ2-1; 11 middle bases align to TRBD2. The DNA sequence reads TGTGCCATCAGTATGGGACTAGCGGCCAATGAGCAGTTCTTC. Translated, this gives CAISMGLAANEQFF.